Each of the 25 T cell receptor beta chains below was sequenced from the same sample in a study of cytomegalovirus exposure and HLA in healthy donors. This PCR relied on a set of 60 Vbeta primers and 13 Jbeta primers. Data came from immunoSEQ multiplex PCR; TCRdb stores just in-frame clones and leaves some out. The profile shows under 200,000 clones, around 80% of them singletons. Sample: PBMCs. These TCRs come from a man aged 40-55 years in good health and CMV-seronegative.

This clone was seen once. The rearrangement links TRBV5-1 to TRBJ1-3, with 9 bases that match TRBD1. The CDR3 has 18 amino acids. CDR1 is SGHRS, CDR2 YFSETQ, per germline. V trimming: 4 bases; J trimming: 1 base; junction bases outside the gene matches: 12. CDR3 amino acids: CASSEVFGTGSSGNTIYF. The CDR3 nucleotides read TGCGCCAGCAGCGAGGTTTTTGGGACAGGGAGTTCTGGAAACACCATATATTTT.

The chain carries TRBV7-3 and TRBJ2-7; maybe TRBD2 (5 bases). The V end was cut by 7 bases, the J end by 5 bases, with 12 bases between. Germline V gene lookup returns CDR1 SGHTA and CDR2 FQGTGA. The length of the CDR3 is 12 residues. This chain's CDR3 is CASIRGRHEQYF. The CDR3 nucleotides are TGTGCCAGCATTCGGGGAAGGCACGAGCAGTACTTC. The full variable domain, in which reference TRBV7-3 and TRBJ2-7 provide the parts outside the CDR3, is GAGVSQTPSNKVTEKGKYVELRCDPISGHTALYWYRQSLGQGPEFLIYFQGTGAADDSGLPNDRFFAVRPEGSVSTLKIQRTERGDSAVYLCASIRGRHEQYFGPGTRLTVT.

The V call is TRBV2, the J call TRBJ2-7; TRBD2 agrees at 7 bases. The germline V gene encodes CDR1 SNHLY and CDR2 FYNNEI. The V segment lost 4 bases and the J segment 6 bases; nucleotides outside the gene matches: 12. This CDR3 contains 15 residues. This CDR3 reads CASSGRSGTAREQYF. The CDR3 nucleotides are TGTGCCAGCAGTGGAAGGAGCGGGACTGCGCGCGAGCAGTACTTC.

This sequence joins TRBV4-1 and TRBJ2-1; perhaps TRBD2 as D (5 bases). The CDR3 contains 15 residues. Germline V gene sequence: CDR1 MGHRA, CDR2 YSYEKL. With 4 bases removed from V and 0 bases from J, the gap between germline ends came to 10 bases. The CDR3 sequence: CASSLFSASYNEQFF. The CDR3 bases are TGCGCCAGCAGCCTGTTTAGCGCCTCCTACAATGAGCAGTTCTTC.

CDR3 in amino acids: CASSGQGTYEQYF. CDR3 nucleotide sequence: TGTGCCAGTAGCGGACAGGGTACCTACGAGCAGTACTTC. This chain joins TRBV19 and TRBJ2-7, with 8 positions matching TRBD1. The CDR3 totals 13 residues. Germline lookup yields CDR1 LNHDA and CDR2 SQIVND (reference sequence). The junction had 3 bases not matched to a gene; V was cut back by 6 bases and J by 2 bases.

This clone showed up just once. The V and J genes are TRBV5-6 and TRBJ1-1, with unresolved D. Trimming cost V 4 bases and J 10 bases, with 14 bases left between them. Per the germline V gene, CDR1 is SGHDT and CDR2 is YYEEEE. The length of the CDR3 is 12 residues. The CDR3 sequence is CASSRDGRGAFF. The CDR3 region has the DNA TGTGCCAGCAGCCGCGATGGCCGGGGAGCTTTCTTT. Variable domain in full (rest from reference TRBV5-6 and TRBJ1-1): DAGVTQSPTHLIKTRGQQVTLRCSPKSGHDTVSWYQQALGQGPQFIFQYYEEEERQRGNFPDRFSGHQFPNYSSELNVNALLLGDSALYLCASSRDGRGAFFGQGTRLTVV.

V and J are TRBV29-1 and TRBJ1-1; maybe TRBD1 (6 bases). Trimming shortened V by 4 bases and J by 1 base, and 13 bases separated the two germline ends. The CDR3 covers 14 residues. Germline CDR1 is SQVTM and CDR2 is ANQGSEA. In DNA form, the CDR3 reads TGCAGCGTTGCTATGACAGGCGGGAACACTGAAGCTTTCTTT. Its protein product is CSVAMTGGNTEAFF.

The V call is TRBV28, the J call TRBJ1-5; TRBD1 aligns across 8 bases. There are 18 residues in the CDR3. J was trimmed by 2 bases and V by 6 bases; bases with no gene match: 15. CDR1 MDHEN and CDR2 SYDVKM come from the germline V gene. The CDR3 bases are TGTGCCAGCAGGTACGCAGGGGGCGATTTTGTTGGCAATCAGCCCCAGCATTTT. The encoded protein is CASRYAGGDFVGNQPQHF.

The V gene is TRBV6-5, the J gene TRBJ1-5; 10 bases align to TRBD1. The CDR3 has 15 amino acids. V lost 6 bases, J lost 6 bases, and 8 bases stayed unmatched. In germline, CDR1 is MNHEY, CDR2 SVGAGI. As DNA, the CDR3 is TGTGCCAGCAGGGGTTCCGGGACAGGGGTTCAGCCCCAGCATTTT. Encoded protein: CASRGSGTGVQPQHF.

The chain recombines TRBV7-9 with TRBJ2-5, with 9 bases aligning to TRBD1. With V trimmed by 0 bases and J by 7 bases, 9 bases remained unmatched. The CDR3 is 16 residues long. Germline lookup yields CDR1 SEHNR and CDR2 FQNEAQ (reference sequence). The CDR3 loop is CASSLATGQGEGTQYF. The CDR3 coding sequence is TGTGCCAGCAGCTTAGCGACGGGACAGGGTGAGGGGACCCAGTACTTC.

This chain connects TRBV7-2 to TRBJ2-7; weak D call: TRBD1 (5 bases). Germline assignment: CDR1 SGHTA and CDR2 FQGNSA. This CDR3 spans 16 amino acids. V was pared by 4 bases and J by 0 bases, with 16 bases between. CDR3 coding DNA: TGTGCCAGCAGCTCACCCAGGGAATTATTCTCCTACGAGCAGTACTTC. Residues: CASSSPRELFSYEQYF. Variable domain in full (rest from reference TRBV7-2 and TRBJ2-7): GAGVSQSPSNKVTEKGKDVELRCDPISGHTALYWYRQSLGQGLEFLIYFQGNSAPDKSGLPSDRFSAERTGGSVSTLTIQRTQQEDSAVYLCASSSPRELFSYEQYFGPGTRLTVT.

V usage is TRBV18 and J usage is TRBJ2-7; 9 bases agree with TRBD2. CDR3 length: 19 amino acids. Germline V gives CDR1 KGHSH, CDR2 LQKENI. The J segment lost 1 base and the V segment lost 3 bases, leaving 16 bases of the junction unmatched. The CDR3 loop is CASSPRLGPLTSGSYEQYF. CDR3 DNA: TGTGCCAGCTCACCGCGATTGGGGCCCTTGACTAGCGGATCCTACGAGCAGTACTTC. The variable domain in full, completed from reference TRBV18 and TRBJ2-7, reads NAGVMQNPRHLVRRRGQEARLRCSPMKGHSHVYWYRQLPEEGLKFMVYLQKENIIDESGMPKERFSAEFPKEGPSILRIQQVVRGDSAAYFCASSPRLGPLTSGSYEQYFGPGTRLTVT.

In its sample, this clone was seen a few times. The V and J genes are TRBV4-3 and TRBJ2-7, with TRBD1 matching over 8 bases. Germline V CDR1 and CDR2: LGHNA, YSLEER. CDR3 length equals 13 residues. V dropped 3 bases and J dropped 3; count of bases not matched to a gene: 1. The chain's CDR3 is CASSQGQDYEQYF. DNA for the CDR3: TGCGCCAGCAGCCAGGGACAGGACTACGAGCAGTACTTC.

Written as DNA, the CDR3 is TGTGCCAGCAGTGAACCGGGACAGGAAGGGCGGCATACGCAGTATTTT. Residues: CASSEPGQEGRHTQYF. The chain uses TRBV6-1 and TRBJ2-3; 8 bases line up with TRBD1. CDR1 and CDR2 (germline): MNHNS, SASEGT. The CDR3 totals 16 residues. Trimming took 2 bases from V and 7 from J; bases not matched to a gene: 11.

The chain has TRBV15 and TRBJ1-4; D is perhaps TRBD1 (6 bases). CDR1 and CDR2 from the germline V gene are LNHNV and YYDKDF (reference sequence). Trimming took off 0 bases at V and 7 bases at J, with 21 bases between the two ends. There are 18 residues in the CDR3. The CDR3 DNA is TGTGCCACCAGCAGAGATCCAGGGGCCCCGTTGACTGGTGAAAAACTGTTTTTT. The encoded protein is CATSRDPGAPLTGEKLFF. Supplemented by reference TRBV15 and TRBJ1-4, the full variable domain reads DAMVIQNPRYQVTQFGKPVTLSCSQTLNHNVMYWYQQKSSQAPKLLFHYYDKDFNNEADTPDNFQSRRPNTSFCFLDIRSPGLGDTAMYLCATSRDPGAPLTGEKLFFGSGTQLSVL.

The CDR3 protein is CASRDRGLSNQPQHF. Here the CDR3 DNA reads TGTGCCAGCAGGGACAGGGGCCTTAGCAATCAGCCCCAGCATTTT. This chain joins TRBV2 and TRBJ1-5; the match to TRBD1 covers 9 bases. With V trimmed by 6 bases and J by 0 bases, 3 bases remained unmatched. Germline assignment: CDR1 SNHLY and CDR2 FYNNEI. CDR3 length: 15 residues.

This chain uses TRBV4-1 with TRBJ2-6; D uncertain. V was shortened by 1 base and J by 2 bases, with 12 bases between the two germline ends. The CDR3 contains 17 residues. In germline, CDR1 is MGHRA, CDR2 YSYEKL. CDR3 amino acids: CASSQAPLSAGANVLTF. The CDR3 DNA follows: TGCGCCAGCAGCCAAGCCCCCCTGAGCGCTGGGGCCAACGTCCTGACTTTC.

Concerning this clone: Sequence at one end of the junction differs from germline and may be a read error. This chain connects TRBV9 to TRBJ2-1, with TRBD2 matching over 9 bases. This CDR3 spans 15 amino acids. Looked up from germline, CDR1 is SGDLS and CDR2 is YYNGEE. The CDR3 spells CASCVGTSPYNEQFF. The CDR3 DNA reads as TGTGCCAGCTGCGTCGGGACTAGCCCCTACAATGAGCAGTTCTTC. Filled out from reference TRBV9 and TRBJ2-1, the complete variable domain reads DSGVTQTPKHLITATGQRVTLRCSPRSGDLSVYWYQQSLDQGLQFLIQYYNGEERAKGNILERFSAQQFPDLHSELNLSSLELGDSALYFCASCVGTSPYNEQFFGPGTRLTVL.

In DNA, the CDR3 is TGTGCCAGCAGTACTGGGACTAGCGGGAGAAGTGAGCAGTTCTTC. Protein: CASSTGTSGRSEQFF. J is TRBJ2-1 and V is TRBV27; TRBD2 aligns across 14 bases. The CDR3 is made up of 15 amino acids. Trimming cost V 5 bases and J 9 bases; bases outside gene matches: 6. CDR1 is MNHEY and CDR2 is SMNVEV in the germline V gene (reference sequence).

Here the CDR3 DNA reads TGTGCCAGCAGCGCGGACCTCGGAGGCGGGGAGCTGTTTTTT. It specifies CASSADLGGGELFF. The chain combines TRBV9 with TRBJ2-2; a possible D gene is TRBD2 (5 bases). The length of the CDR3 is 14 residues. Germline lookup yields CDR1 SGDLS and CDR2 YYNGEE. Trimming removed 3 bases at V and 7 bases at J, with 13 bases between.

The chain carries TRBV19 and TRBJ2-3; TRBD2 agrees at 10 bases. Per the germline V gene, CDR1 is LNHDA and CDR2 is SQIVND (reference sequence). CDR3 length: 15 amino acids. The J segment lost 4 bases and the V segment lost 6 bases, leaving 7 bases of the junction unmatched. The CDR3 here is CASRRSGGAADTQYF. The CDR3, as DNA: TGTGCCAGTAGGAGAAGCGGGGGGGCAGCAGATACGCAGTATTTT.

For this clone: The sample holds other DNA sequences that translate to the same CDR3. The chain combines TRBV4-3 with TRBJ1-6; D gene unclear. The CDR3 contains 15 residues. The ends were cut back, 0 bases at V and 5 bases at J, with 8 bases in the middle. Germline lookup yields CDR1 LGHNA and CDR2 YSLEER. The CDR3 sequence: CASSQDIGHNSPLHF. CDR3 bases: TGCGCCAGCAGCCAAGATATTGGCCATAATTCACCCCTCCACTTT.

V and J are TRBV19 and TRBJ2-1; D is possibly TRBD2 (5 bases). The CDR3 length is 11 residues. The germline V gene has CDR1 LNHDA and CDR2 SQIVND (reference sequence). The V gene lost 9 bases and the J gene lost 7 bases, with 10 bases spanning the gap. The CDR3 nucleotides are TGTGCCAGCAGAACGGGGAATGAGCAGTTCTTC. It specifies CASRTGNEQFF.

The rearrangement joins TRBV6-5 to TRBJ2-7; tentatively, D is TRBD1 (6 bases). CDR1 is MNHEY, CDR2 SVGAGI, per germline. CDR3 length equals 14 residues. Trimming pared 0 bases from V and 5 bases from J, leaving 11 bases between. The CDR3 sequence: CASSYSTGIHEQYF. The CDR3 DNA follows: TGTGCCAGCAGTTACTCCACAGGGATCCACGAGCAGTACTTC.

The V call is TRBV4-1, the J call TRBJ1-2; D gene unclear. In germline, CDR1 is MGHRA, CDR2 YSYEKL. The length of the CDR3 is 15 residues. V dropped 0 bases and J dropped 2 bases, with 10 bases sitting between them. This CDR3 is CASSQDRGYNYGYTF. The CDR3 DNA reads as TGCGCCAGCAGCCAAGATCGAGGGTACAACTATGGCTACACCTTC.